The sequence of this TCR beta chain was determined in a study of blood T cell repertoires in COVID-19. Study-level information: Whether acute or convalescent, the COVID-19 samples came from the United States, Italy and Spain. The cDNA or gDNA used as material had been derived from T cells, B-cell-depleted T cells, or PBMCs.

To note about this clone: This same CDR3 is encoded by further DNA sequences in the sample.

This CDR3 is 13 amino acids long. Germline V gene lookup returns CDR1 KGHSH and CDR2 LQKENI. With 6 bases removed from V and 4 bases from J, the gap between germline ends came to 10 bases. Per the study methods: The assay estimated nucleated cells by amplifying reference gene primers. Clones were read by immunoSEQ multiplex PCR, and TCRdb kept only the in-frame ones, dropping some. V and J calls plus clone size are reproduced from that table; the DNA served to infer D and trimming. The top ten clones hold over 1.5% of a sample with more than 200,000 clones, less than 90% of them seen once. Material: peripheral blood. The source is a man in his 70s with acute or convalescent COVID-19. The chain links TRBV18 to TRBJ1-5; a possible D gene is TRBD1 (6 bases). The CDR3 spells CASSEQGNQPQHF. Here the CDR3 DNA reads TGTGCCAGCTCCGAACAGGGAAATCAGCCCCAGCATTTT.